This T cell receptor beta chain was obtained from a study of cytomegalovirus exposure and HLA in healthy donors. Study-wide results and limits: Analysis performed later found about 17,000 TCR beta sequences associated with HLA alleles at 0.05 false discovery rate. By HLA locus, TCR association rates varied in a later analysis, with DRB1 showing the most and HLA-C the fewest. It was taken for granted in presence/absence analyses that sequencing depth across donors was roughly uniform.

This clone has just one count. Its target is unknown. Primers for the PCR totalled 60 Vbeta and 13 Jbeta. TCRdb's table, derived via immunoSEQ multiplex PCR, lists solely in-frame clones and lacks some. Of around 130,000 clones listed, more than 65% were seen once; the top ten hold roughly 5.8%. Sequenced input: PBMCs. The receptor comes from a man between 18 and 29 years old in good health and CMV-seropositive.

This CDR3 reads CASSQNRGYNEQFF. The CDR3 nucleotides are TGTGCCAGCAGCCAAAACAGGGGATACAATGAGCAGTTCTTC. This chain joins TRBV4-2 and TRBJ2-1, with 7 bases matching TRBD1. CDR1 LGHNA and CDR2 YNFKEQ come from the germline V gene. The CDR3 totals 14 residues. With 2 bases clipped from V and 4 bases from J, the junction kept 2 bases outside the gene matches.